One and the same sample provided the 30 T cell receptor beta chains below, sequenced in a study of CD8 T cells in Susac syndrome. Reverse transcription of 0.5 to 1 ug RNA was carried out with random hexamers. MiXCR, run by TCRdb on the immunoSEQ multiplex PCR reads, gives a single entry per CDR3 protein. This sample yields around 190,000 distinct CDR3 sequences, of which approximately 94% are seen a single time; around 0.11% belongs to the top ten. The sequenced sample consisted of CD4+ T cells from PBMCs. Receptors originate from a human donor with Susac syndrome.

This clonotype is a singleton in its sample. The gene calls are TRBV7-3 and TRBJ2-3; 8 bases are a match to TRBD2. Germline loops: CDR1 SGHTA, CDR2 FQGTGA. Trimming took 2 bases from V and 6 from J; bases not matched to a gene: 7. The CDR3 spans 15 residues. CDR3 sequence (DNA): TGTGCCAGCAGCTTACTCGGGGGGGCGGTGGATACGCAGTATTTT. Amino acids: CASSLLGGAVDTQYF.

The chain uses TRBV29-1 and TRBJ1-2; TRBD1 is a possible D gene (6 bases). V lost 0 bases to trimming and J lost 6 bases, with 14 bases between them. The CDR3 is 14 amino acids. CDR1 is SQVTM, CDR2 ANQGSEA, per germline. The DNA for the CDR3 is TGCAGCGTTGAAGAGGCAGGGGTGGGTAATGGCTACACCTTC. This codes for CSVEEAGVGNGYTF.

V usage is TRBV12-3 or TRBV12-4 and J usage is TRBJ2-5; TRBD1 agrees at 7 bases. The CDR3 contains 18 residues. The junction had 20 bases not matched to a gene; V was cut back by 5 bases and J by 5 bases. CDR3 sequence: CASSTAAGTARKEETQYF. CDR3 in DNA: TGTGCCAGCAGTACAGCCGCTGGGACAGCACGTAAAGAGGAGACCCAGTACTTC.

With regard to this clonotype: One end of the junction varies from germline; a read error may be responsible. The rearrangement uses TRBV7-2 and TRBJ1-5; D perhaps matches TRBD1 (5 bases). CDR3 length equals 14 residues. Germline V gene sequence: CDR1 SGHTA, CDR2 FQGNSA. This CDR3 reads CASNLGHTNQPQHF. CDR3 DNA: TGTGCCAGCAACTTAGGACATACTAATCAGCCCCAGCATTTT. Based on the CDR3 plus reference TRBV7-2 and TRBJ1-5, the full variable domain is GAGVSQSPSNKVTEKGKDVELRCDPISGHTALYWYRQSLGQGLEFLIYFQGNSAPDKSGLPSDRFSAERTGGSVSTLTIQRTQQEDSAVYLCASNLGHTNQPQHFGDGTRLSIL.

The genes are TRBV6-2 or TRBV6-3 and TRBJ2-5; maybe TRBD1 (5 bases). Germline V lookup: CDR1 MNHEY, CDR2 SVGEGT. The V end lost 6 bases, the J end lost 3 bases, and 26 bases lay between the germline ends. The CDR3 spans 18 residues. CDR3 amino acids: CASSHPSPTGALKETQYF. The CDR3 nucleotides read TGTGCCAGCAGCCATCCCTCGCCAACAGGAGCGCTTAAAGAGACCCAGTACTTC.

The chain carries TRBV3-1 and TRBJ2-7; D ambiguous. Trimming left V 4 bases short and J 5 bases short, with 12 bases between. The CDR3 contains 13 residues. Germline assignment: CDR1 LGHDT and CDR2 YNNKEL (reference sequence). DNA of the CDR3: TGTGCCAGCAGCCTCAGTGTGCGGAACGAGCAGTACTTC. As protein: CASSLSVRNEQYF.

CDR3 sequence (DNA): TGTGCCACCAGCAGAGATTCGGTAGCTTCCTACAATGAGCAGTTCTTC. Encoded protein: CATSRDSVASYNEQFF. The chain recombines TRBV15 with TRBJ2-1; D unclear. Germline V gene sequence: CDR1 LNHNV, CDR2 YYDKDF (reference sequence). The CDR3 extends over 16 amino acids. V was shortened by 0 bases and J by 1 base, with 10 bases between the two germline ends.

The V and J genes are TRBV20-1 and TRBJ2-7, with a tentative D call TRBD2 (5 bases). There are 16 residues in the CDR3. V was trimmed by 6 bases and J by 0 bases, leaving 21 bases between them. Germline V CDR1 and CDR2: DFQATT, SNEGSKA (reference sequence). CDR3 in DNA: TGCAGTGCCAATCCCCAAGGACTTTCGAGCTCCTACGAGCAGTACTTC. Residues: CSANPQGLSSSYEQYF.

The chain employs TRBV4-3 and TRBJ2-4; D remains unclear. Between the trimmed V and J ends, which lost 0 bases and 0 bases, there was a span of 6 bases. CDR1 and CDR2 (germline): LGHNA, YSLEER. This CDR3 has 15 amino acids. CDR3 coding DNA: TGCGCCAGCAGCCAAGATGACGGAGCCAAAAACATTCAGTACTTC. Amino acids: CASSQDDGAKNIQYF.

The chain recombines TRBV6-5 with TRBJ1-2; a weak D match, TRBD1 (6 bases). Trimming pared 6 bases from V and 6 bases from J, leaving 14 bases between. Germline V gene sequence: CDR1 MNHEY, CDR2 SVGAGI. The CDR3 totals 13 residues. The CDR3 loop reads CASSPWTVNGYTF. CDR3 DNA: TGTGCCAGCAGCCCCTGGACAGTAAATGGCTACACCTTC.

This clonotype came up once. This chain links TRBV25-1 with TRBJ2-1; the D gene is possibly TRBD1 (6 bases). The CDR3 length is 14 residues. CDR1 and CDR2 (germline): MGHDK, SYGVNS. The V end lost 7 bases, the J end lost 8 bases, and 18 bases lay between the germline ends. The CDR3 reads CASTTGDRSDEQFF. The CDR3 DNA sequence: TGTGCCAGCACTACCGGCGACAGGTCGGATGAGCAGTTCTTC.

The chain links TRBV4-1 to TRBJ2-1; 7 positions match TRBD1. The junction had 10 bases not matched to a gene; V was cut back by 0 bases and J by 5 bases. The CDR3 contains 17 residues. The germline gives CDR1 MGHRA, CDR2 YSYEKL. CDR3 amino acids: CASSQEATGWVDNEQFF. CDR3 nucleotide sequence: TGCGCCAGCAGCCAAGAAGCGACAGGGTGGGTTGACAATGAGCAGTTCTTC.

The chain is built from TRBV20-1 and TRBJ2-1, with D perhaps being TRBD1 or TRBD2 (5 bases each). The germline V gene has CDR1 DFQATT and CDR2 SNEGSKA (reference sequence). CDR3 length: 15 amino acids. Trimming removed 1 base from V and 0 bases from J, with 10 bases in between. The CDR3 DNA sequence: TGCAGTGCTAGAGCGGGGCGGAGCTCCTACAATGAGCAGTTCTTC. Encoded protein: CSARAGRSSYNEQFF.

The chain employs TRBV11-3 and TRBJ2-3; a weak D match, TRBD2 (5 bases). The CDR3 covers 12 residues. Trimming cost V 4 bases and J 7 bases, with 9 bases left between them. Germline lookup yields CDR1 SGHNT and CDR2 YENEEA. DNA of the CDR3: TGTGCCAGCAGCTCGGCTAGCTATACGCAGTATTTT. Translating gives CASSSASYTQYF.

The chain links TRBV10-3 to TRBJ2-2, with D possibly being TRBD2 (6 bases). The CDR3 loop spans 16 amino acids. V lost 2 bases, J lost 0 bases, and 10 bases lay in between. CDR1 is ENHRY and CDR2 is SYGVKD in the germline V gene. The CDR3 is CAISETRDANTGELFF. DNA of the CDR3: TGTGCCATCAGTGAGACGCGGGACGCGAACACCGGGGAGCTGTTTTTT.

This chain links TRBV2 with TRBJ2-7, with 7 bases that match TRBD1. The length of the CDR3 is 13 residues. The junction had 7 bases not matched to a gene; V was cut back by 10 bases and J by 1 base. Germline assignment: CDR1 SNHLY and CDR2 FYNNEI. CDR3 sequence: CAIERQGSYEQYF. CDR3 sequence (DNA): TGTGCCATCGAAAGACAGGGTTCCTACGAGCAGTACTTC.

The rearrangement links TRBV20-1 to TRBJ1-5; tentatively, D is TRBD1 (5 bases). Trimming removed 6 bases at V and 5 bases at J, with 17 bases between. From germline, CDR1 is DFQATT and CDR2 SNEGSKA (reference sequence). The CDR3 has 14 amino acids. The CDR3 spells CSALIRRGDQPQHF. CDR3 nucleotide sequence: TGCAGTGCCCTAATTAGGAGGGGCGATCAGCCCCAGCATTTT.

V usage is TRBV29-1 and J usage is TRBJ2-1; 9 bases fit TRBD2. Germline-derived CDR1 and CDR2 are SQVTM and ANQGSEA. Losses at the gene ends were 7 bases for V and 0 bases for J; bases not matched to a gene: 1. The CDR3 totals 13 residues. The CDR3 loop is CSGRGGSYNEQFF. The DNA of the CDR3 is TGCAGCGGGCGGGGGGGCTCCTACAATGAGCAGTTCTTC.

The rearrangement uses TRBV3-1 and TRBJ1-5; D is uncertain. Trimming removed 8 bases from V and 11 bases from J, with 13 bases in between. The germline CDR1 and CDR2 sequences are LGHDT and YNNKEL (reference sequence). This CDR3 comprises 11 residues. The CDR3 protein is CASGPFGAQHF. The CDR3 bases are TGTGCCAGCGGTCCCTTCGGGGCCCAGCATTTT.

The J gene is TRBJ2-1, the V gene TRBV6-1; TRBD2 agrees at 7 bases. CDR1 and CDR2 from the germline V gene are MNHNS and SASEGT. J was trimmed by 2 bases and V by 6 bases; bases with no gene match: 13. The CDR3 totals 17 residues. The DNA of the CDR3 is TGTGCCAGCAGCACGTCAACCCTAGCGGATGCCTACAATGAGCAGTTCTTC. Its protein product is CASSTSTLADAYNEQFF.

The gene calls are TRBV19 and TRBJ1-2; D remains unclear. This CDR3 contains 14 residues. Trimming took off 2 bases at V and 3 bases at J, with 10 bases between the two ends. Germline V gene data show CDR1 as LNHDA and CDR2 as SQIVND (reference sequence). CDR3 protein: CASSILPGDYGYTF. The CDR3 bases are TGTGCCAGTAGTATACTTCCCGGGGACTATGGCTACACCTTC.

The chain couples TRBV29-1 to TRBJ1-2, with TRBD1 matching 11 bases. This CDR3 spans 13 amino acids. V was pared by 7 bases and J by 4 bases, with 5 bases of the junction left unmatched. Germline V gene lookup returns CDR1 SQVTM and CDR2 ANQGSEA. As DNA, the CDR3 is TGCAGCGCCGGGACAGGGGGGACCTATGGCTACACCTTC. It yields the protein CSAGTGGTYGYTF.

The chain uses TRBV6-1 and TRBJ2-5, with D tentatively TRBD2 (5 bases). There are 14 residues in the CDR3. Germline CDR1 reads MNHNS; CDR2 reads SASEGT. V lost 6 bases, J lost 4 bases, and 15 bases lay in between. CDR3 DNA sequence: TGTGCCAGCAGCTTTCAGGACGGAGGAGAGACCCAGTACTTC. This codes for CASSFQDGGETQYF.

The chain joins TRBV20-1 to TRBJ1-2; no definite D call. V lost 3 bases to trimming and J lost 2 bases, with 7 bases between them. The CDR3 contains 12 residues. Looked up from germline, CDR1 is DFQATT and CDR2 is SNEGSKA (reference sequence). This chain's CDR3 is CSASSRNYGYTF. CDR3 sequence (DNA): TGCAGTGCTAGTTCCAGAAACTATGGCTACACCTTC.

The V and J genes are TRBV29-1 and TRBJ1-1; 7 nucleotides agree with TRBD1. V was pared by 5 bases and J by 0 bases, with 3 bases of the junction left unmatched. The CDR3 is 13 residues long. Germline V gene sequence: CDR1 SQVTM, CDR2 ANQGSEA. The CDR3 DNA reads TGCAGCGTTCACGGGACAGTGAACACTGAAGCTTTCTTT. It specifies CSVHGTVNTEAFF.

V gene TRBV27 combines with J gene TRBJ2-7; perhaps TRBD2 as D (6 bases). V dropped 4 bases and J dropped 2 bases, with 12 bases sitting between them. Germline V CDR1 and CDR2: MNHEY, SMNVEV (reference sequence). The CDR3 covers 14 residues. This chain's CDR3 is CASSYGGTAYEQYF. The CDR3 DNA reads TGTGCCAGCAGTTATGGGGGGACCGCCTACGAGCAGTACTTC.

The genes are TRBV5-4 and TRBJ1-1; D not certain. CDR3 length equals 15 residues. The V gene lost 0 bases and the J gene lost 0 bases, with 9 bases spanning the gap. Germline CDR1 SGHNT, CDR2 YYREEE (reference sequence). CDR3 nucleotides: TGTGCCAGCAGCTTGGCTCAGACCATGAACACTGAAGCTTTCTTT. As protein: CASSLAQTMNTEAFF.

The chain is built from TRBV29-1 and TRBJ1-1; D is unclear. CDR1 SQVTM and CDR2 ANQGSEA come from the germline V gene. V was shortened by 3 bases and J by 1 base, with 9 bases between the two germline ends. CDR3 length: 13 residues. DNA of the CDR3: TGCAGCGTTGAGCCCCAGGCGAACACTGAAGCTTTCTTT. Residues: CSVEPQANTEAFF.

This CDR3 is CASSPRALSTDTQYF. The CDR3 nucleotides are TGTGCCAGCAGCCCGCGGGCCCTTAGCACAGATACGCAGTATTTT. J is TRBJ2-3 and V is TRBV7-9; possibly TRBD2 for D (5 bases). The CDR3 is 15 residues long. CDR1 and CDR2 from the germline V gene are SEHNR and FQNEAQ (reference sequence). Deletions cut 5 bases from V and 0 bases from J, with 12 bases between.

This clonotype was counted between two and nine times. The chain couples TRBV19 to TRBJ2-1, with D hard to call. Germline CDR1 is LNHDA and CDR2 is SQIVND (reference sequence). CDR3 length: 11 amino acids. V gave up 3 bases and J gave up 3 bases, with 0 bases separating them. The DNA of the CDR3 is TGTGCCAGTAGTATCTACAATGAGCAGTTCTTC. Protein: CASSIYNEQFF. Looking up the rest from reference TRBV19 and TRBJ2-1 gives the full variable domain: DGGITQSPKYLFRKEGQNVTLSCEQNLNHDAMYWYRQDPGQGLRLIYYSQIVNDFQKGDIAEGYSVSREKKESFPLTVTSAQKNPTAFYLCASSIYNEQFFGPGTRLTVL.